Shown below are 29 T cell receptor beta chains from a single sample sequenced in a study of spatial heterogeneity in lung cancer (dated by TCRdb to between 2018 and 2021). Overall results and qualifications from the work: A correlation was observed between the number of expanded intratumoral alpha and beta TCRs and the tumor nonsynonymous mutation count.

Their antigens are not known. Reading the label with the study, this specimen's time point is: sample taken at primary tumor resection. Libraries were prepared through 5' RACE. This sample was sequenced with a NextSeq 500. The public sequencing data were trimmed at Q25 with fastp and processed into clonotypes with MiXCR by TCRdb, which kept only in-frame beta chains. Under each unique CDR3 protein, matching rows form one entry showing the most common genes and DNA. The sample profile shows tens of thousands of distinct CDR3 sequences; about 4.4% of them were found once. More than 8.5% of the sample belongs to the ten largest clones. The sequencing here drew on lung tumor tissue, taken at surgery. These receptor sequences come from a male donor with early-stage non-small cell lung cancer.

This clonotype occurred many times. CDR3 region: CASSYSTRQWTGELFF. CDR3 DNA: TGTGCCAGCAGTTACTCGACACGTCAGTGGACCGGGGAGCTGTTTTTT. The chain employs TRBV6-2 or TRBV6-3 and TRBJ2-2; D not resolved. The germline V gene has CDR1 MNHEY and CDR2 SVGEGT. The CDR3 has 16 amino acids. V lost 0 bases to trimming and J lost 5 bases, with 13 bases between them.

This clonotype has more than one count but fewer than ten. The V call is TRBV7-9, the J call TRBJ1-5, with unresolved D. V was clipped by 5 bases and J by 3 bases, with 8 bases between them. Germline CDR1 reads SEHNR; CDR2 reads FQNEAQ (reference sequence). This CDR3 comprises 13 residues. The CDR3 here is CASSPGSNQPQHF. In nucleotides, the CDR3 is TGTGCCAGCAGCCCGGGGTCCAATCAGCCCCAGCATTTT.

This clonotype was seen ten or more times. The rearrangement joins TRBV29-1 to TRBJ2-2; D uncertain. The germline V gene has CDR1 SQVTM and CDR2 ANQGSEA. The V end lost 7 bases, the J end lost 2 bases, and 14 bases lay between the germline ends. CDR3 length: 14 residues. The CDR3 is CSGKWGSNTGELFF. The CDR3 DNA reads as TGCAGCGGCAAGTGGGGATCCAACACCGGGGAGCTGTTTTTT.

There are a few counts of this clonotype. The chain uses TRBV20-1 and TRBJ1-5, with D possibly matching TRBD1 (5 bases). The CDR3 extends over 14 amino acids. The germline V and J ends were trimmed by 0 bases and 4 bases, with 10 bases remaining between them. Germline CDR1 reads DFQATT; CDR2 reads SNEGSKA (reference sequence). CDR3 DNA: TGCAGTGCTAGAGATCTCAGGGAAAATCAGCCCCAGCATTTT. Translation gives CSARDLRENQPQHF.

This clonotype was detected ten times or more. The V call is TRBV7-9, the J call TRBJ2-4; weak D call: TRBD2 (5 bases). V was shortened by 4 bases and J by 2 bases, with 9 bases between the two germline ends. Looked up from germline, CDR1 is SEHNR and CDR2 is FQNEAQ (reference sequence). The CDR3 is 14 residues long. CDR3 loop: CASSYGESKNIQYF. The CDR3 DNA reads TGTGCCAGCAGCTATGGGGAGTCCAAAAACATTCAGTACTTC.

By share, this clonotype ranks as medium-sized (0.01 to 0.1%). The rearrangement joins TRBV27 to TRBJ2-7; 8 bases match TRBD1. CDR3 length equals 14 residues. Per germline, CDR1 MNHEY and CDR2 SMNVEV (reference sequence). The V gene end was trimmed by 6 bases and the J gene end by 0 bases; junction bases not matched to a gene: 4. The CDR3 DNA sequence: TGTGCCAGCAGCAGGACAGGGATCTCCTACGAGCAGTACTTC. Amino acid sequence: CASSRTGISYEQYF.

This clonotype came up many times. The V call is TRBV7-2, the J call TRBJ2-4; 8 positions match TRBD1. This CDR3 has 16 residues. Germline trimming cut 4 bases from V and 0 bases from J; bases unmatched to any gene: 5. CDR1 and CDR2 (germline): SGHTA, FQGNSA. This chain's CDR3 is CASSSDRAGAKNIQYF. CDR3 bases: TGTGCCAGCAGCTCGGACAGGGCGGGAGCCAAAAACATTCAGTACTTC.

This clonotype was detected many times. This may stem from a read error, because a much larger clone lies one nucleotide away. The genes are TRBV19 and TRBJ2-2; D possibly uses TRBD1 or TRBD2 (6 bases each). The length of the CDR3 is 13 residues. CDR1 is LNHDA, CDR2 SQIVND, per germline (reference sequence). Trimming removed 11 bases from V and 2 bases from J, with 12 bases in between. The DNA for the CDR3 is TGTGCCGTGGGGGGCTGTAACACCGGGGAGCTGTTTTTT. Amino acid sequence: CAVGGCNTGELFF.

This clonotype was seen ten or more times. The chain links TRBV10-3 to TRBJ1-2; D unclear. This CDR3 is built from 14 residues. Germline CDR1 ENHRY, CDR2 SYGVKD. The V and J ends lost 10 bases and 0 bases respectively, with 15 bases between them. The CDR3 DNA follows: TGTGCCACCCTCTCGAGAGGTTCTAACTATGGCTACACCTTC. Translation: CATLSRGSNYGYTF.

CDR3 in amino acids: CASSLRASYNEQFF. The CDR3 DNA sequence: TGCGCCAGCAGCTTGAGGGCAAGTTACAATGAGCAGTTCTTC. The chain uses TRBV5-1 and TRBJ2-1; D not resolved. Per germline, CDR1 SGHRS and CDR2 YFSETQ. V was cut by 1 base and J by 4 bases, with 9 bases left in between. The CDR3 consists of 14 residues.

This clonotype has ten or more counts. The chain joins TRBV6-2 or TRBV6-3 to TRBJ2-1; no clear D. CDR1 and CDR2 (germline): MNHEY, SVGEGT. V was cut by 0 bases and J by 0 bases, with 12 bases left in between. The CDR3 runs to 17 residues. The CDR3 is CASSYSPWPGSYNEQFF. CDR3 bases: TGTGCCAGCAGTTACTCCCCTTGGCCCGGCTCCTACAATGAGCAGTTCTTC.

The gene calls are TRBV20-1 and TRBJ2-3; the D gene is possibly TRBD2 (5 bases). Germline CDR1 is DFQATT and CDR2 is SNEGSKA (reference sequence). This CDR3 spans 14 amino acids. Trimming took 3 bases from V and 3 from J, leaving 13 bases between them. The CDR3 nucleotides are TGCAGTGCTAGTGTAGCGATTGCGACAGATACGCAGTATTTT. Its translation: CSASVAIATDTQYF.

This clonotype was found many times. The rearrangement joins TRBV10-3 to TRBJ1-4, with D possibly matching TRBD1 (5 bases). The CDR3 loop spans 15 amino acids. The germline gives CDR1 ENHRY, CDR2 SYGVKD. The V gene lost 5 bases and the J gene lost 0 bases, with 10 bases spanning the gap. The CDR3 coding sequence is TGTGCCATCAGTCCGGGACCGGCAACTAATGAAAAACTGTTTTTT. Protein sequence: CAISPGPATNEKLFF.

The chain links TRBV4-3 to TRBJ2-1, with TRBD2 matching 11 bases. The germline CDR1 and CDR2 sequences are LGHNA and YSLEER. V dropped 3 bases and J dropped 4; count of bases not matched to a gene: 5. This CDR3 is 16 amino acids long. In DNA form, the CDR3 reads TGCGCCAGCAGCCACCGATGGACTAGCGGGTACAATGAGCAGTTCTTC. This encodes CASSHRWTSGYNEQFF.

This clonotype was picked up many times. The J gene is TRBJ2-7, the V gene TRBV28; the match to TRBD2 covers 13 bases. The germline CDR1 and CDR2 sequences are MDHEN and SYDVKM. With V trimmed by 7 bases and J by 0 bases, 3 bases remained unmatched. The CDR3 length is 15 residues. CDR3 sequence (DNA): TGTGCCAGCATTGGGACTAGCGGGGCCTCCTACGAGCAGTACTTC. Residues: CASIGTSGASYEQYF.

Many counts were recorded for this clonotype. The CDR3 coding sequence is TGCAGCGTTGAGAAACCTTTCACAGATACGCAGTATTTT. The encoded protein is CSVEKPFTDTQYF. The chain uses TRBV29-1 and TRBJ2-3; D call uncertain. The CDR3 contains 13 residues. Germline V gene data show CDR1 as SQVTM and CDR2 as ANQGSEA. The V gene lost 3 bases and the J gene lost 2 bases, with 9 bases spanning the gap.

This clonotype was counted ten times or more. J is TRBJ2-3 and V is TRBV5-1; TRBD1 aligns across 9 bases. The germline V gene encodes CDR1 SGHRS and CDR2 YFSETQ. There are 15 residues in the CDR3. V was clipped by 4 bases and J by 2 bases; unmatched bases: 5. The CDR3 nucleotides are TGCGCCAGCAGCGCCGGGACAGGGTACACAGATACGCAGTATTTT. Translating it yields CASSAGTGYTDTQYF.

This clonotype was seen ten or more times. This chain links TRBV11-1 with TRBJ1-2; possible D gene TRBD1, 6 bases. This CDR3 comprises 12 residues. Germline V gene sequence: CDR1 SGHAT, CDR2 FQDESV (reference sequence). V dropped 4 bases and J dropped 8 bases, with 11 bases sitting between them. CDR3 protein: CASSSYRVGYTF. CDR3 bases: TGTGCCAGCAGCTCGTACAGGGTAGGCTACACCTTC.

By its share, this clonotype is medium-sized. The genes are TRBV12-3 or TRBV12-4 and TRBJ2-3; D not certain. CDR3 length: 11 residues. Trimming stripped 6 bases from V and 6 bases from J, with 7 bases between. The CDR3 protein is CASSLGDTQYF. The CDR3 DNA reads as TGTGCCAGCAGCTTGGGGGATACGCAGTATTTT.

This clonotype occurred many times. This chain connects TRBV7-9 to TRBJ2-1; 12 bases map to TRBD2. Germline V gene data show CDR1 as SEHNR and CDR2 as FQNEAQ (reference sequence). With 4 bases clipped from V and 5 bases from J, the junction kept 12 bases outside the gene matches. This CDR3 spans 18 amino acids. The CDR3 region is CASSSLIRTSGADNEQFF. The CDR3 DNA reads as TGTGCCAGCAGCTCCCTTATAAGGACTAGCGGGGCAGACAATGAGCAGTTCTTC.

This clonotype appeared many times. This sequence joins TRBV6-2 or TRBV6-3 and TRBJ2-2, with no clear D. This CDR3 is 14 amino acids long. V was pared by 8 bases and J by 4 bases, with 14 bases between. Germline lookup yields CDR1 MNHEY and CDR2 SVGEGT. CDR3 nucleotides: TGTGCCAGCTATGGGATTCACCCCACCGGGGAGCTGTTTTTT. Translating it yields CASYGIHPTGELFF.

At least ten counts were recorded for this clonotype. The chain couples TRBV16 to TRBJ1-1; D call uncertain. The CDR3 covers 14 residues. Germline V CDR1 and CDR2: KGHSY, FQNENV. The V end lost 2 bases, the J end lost 1 base, and 8 bases lay between the germline ends. The CDR3 region is CASSQTTANTEAFF. As DNA, the CDR3 is TGTGCCAGCAGCCAAACTACCGCGAACACTGAAGCTTTCTTT.

With respect to this clonotype: A much larger clone differs from this one at a single base, so this may be a read error. This chain connects TRBV11-1 to TRBJ2-7; D is possibly TRBD2 (5 bases). V gave up 4 bases and J gave up 6 bases, with 16 bases separating them. The length of the CDR3 is 14 residues. Germline V gene data show CDR1 as SGHAT and CDR2 as FQDESV (reference sequence). Here the CDR3 reads CASSSSGDSREQYF. CDR3 nucleotides: TGTGCCAGCAGCTCATCCGGGGATTCTCGCGAGCAGTACTTC.

The sample holds many counts of this clonotype. V is TRBV28 and J is TRBJ1-2, with 11 bases matching TRBD1. The CDR3 length is 15 residues. The junction had 7 bases not matched to a gene; V was cut back by 6 bases and J by 4 bases. Germline lookup yields CDR1 MDHEN and CDR2 SYDVKM. DNA of the CDR3: TGTGCCAGCAGGTTCCGGGACAGGGGGACCTATGGCTACACCTTC. It is translated as CASRFRDRGTYGYTF.

This clonotype was counted at least ten times. The J gene is TRBJ2-7, the V gene TRBV6-2 or TRBV6-3; TRBD1 might be the D (6 bases). V was shortened by 6 bases and J by 4 bases, with 13 bases between the two germline ends. Germline CDR1 and CDR2: MNHEY and SVGEGT. This CDR3 has 13 residues. For the CDR3, the DNA is TGTGCCAGCAGACAGGGACCGGTTTACGAGCAGTACTTC. It translates to CASRQGPVYEQYF.

At least ten counts were recorded for this clonotype. This rearrangement joins TRBV11-2 to TRBJ1-1, with D hard to call. The V end was cut by 5 bases, the J end by 3 bases, with 7 bases between. The CDR3 sequence is 12 residues long. Germline assignment: CDR1 SGHAT and CDR2 FQNNGV. Written as DNA, the CDR3 is TGTGCCAGCAGCGAAGGGTACACTGAAGCTTTCTTT. Its protein is CASSEGYTEAFF.

This clonotype has ten or more counts. This sequence joins TRBV29-1 and TRBJ2-5, with D perhaps being TRBD1 or TRBD2 (5 bases each). Germline values: CDR1 SQVTM, CDR2 ANQGSEA. The length of the CDR3 is 13 residues. V shed 8 bases and J shed 5 bases, with 18 bases lying between them. CDR3 amino acids: CSTKLGAPETQYF. CDR3 coding DNA: TGCAGCACCAAACTAGGGGCCCCGGAGACCCAGTACTTC.

The table lists this clonotype with many counts. The J gene is TRBJ2-7, the V gene TRBV30, with 11 bases aligning to TRBD2. V lost 3 bases, J lost 2 bases, and 3 bases stayed unmatched. Germline lookup yields CDR1 GTSNPN and CDR2 SVGIG (reference sequence). The CDR3 extends over 14 amino acids. CDR3 region: CAWRGTSGPYEQYF. The CDR3 nucleotides read TGTGCCTGGAGAGGGACTAGCGGACCCTACGAGCAGTACTTC. The complete variable domain, with remaining parts taken from reference TRBV30 and TRBJ2-7, reads SQTIHQWPATLVQPVGSPLSLECTVEGTSNPNLYWYRQAAGRGLQLLFYSVGIGQISSEVPQNLSASRPQDRQFILSSKKLLLSDSGFYLCAWRGTSGPYEQYFGPGTRLTVT.

This clonotype came up a few times. CDR3 nucleotide sequence: TGTGCCAGCAGCAGGTCCTATAATTCACCCCTCCACTTT. This encodes CASSRSYNSPLHF. The chain uses TRBV27 and TRBJ1-6; D is unclear. This CDR3 comprises 13 residues. Trimming stripped 6 bases from V and 1 base from J, with 4 bases between. Germline V CDR1 and CDR2: MNHEY, SMNVEV (reference sequence).